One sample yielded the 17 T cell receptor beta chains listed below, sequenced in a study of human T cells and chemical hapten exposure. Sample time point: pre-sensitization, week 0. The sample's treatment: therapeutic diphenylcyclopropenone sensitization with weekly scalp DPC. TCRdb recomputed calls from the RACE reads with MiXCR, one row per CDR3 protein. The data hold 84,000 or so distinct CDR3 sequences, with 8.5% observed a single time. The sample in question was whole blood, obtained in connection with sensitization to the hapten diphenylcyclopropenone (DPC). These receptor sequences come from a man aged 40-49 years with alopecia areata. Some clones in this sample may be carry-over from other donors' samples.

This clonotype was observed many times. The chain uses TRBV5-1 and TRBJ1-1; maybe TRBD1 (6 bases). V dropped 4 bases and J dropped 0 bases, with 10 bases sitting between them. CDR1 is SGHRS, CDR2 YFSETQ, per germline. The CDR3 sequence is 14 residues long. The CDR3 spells CASSGGQMNTEAFF. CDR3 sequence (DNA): TGCGCCAGCAGCGGCGGACAGATGAACACTGAAGCTTTCTTT.

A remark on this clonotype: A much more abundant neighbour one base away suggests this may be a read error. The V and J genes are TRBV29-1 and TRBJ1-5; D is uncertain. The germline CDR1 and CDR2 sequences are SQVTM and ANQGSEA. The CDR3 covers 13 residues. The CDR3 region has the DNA TGCAGCGTTGAAGAGGGGTTTAATCAGCCCAAGCATTTT. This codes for CSVEEGFNQPKHF.

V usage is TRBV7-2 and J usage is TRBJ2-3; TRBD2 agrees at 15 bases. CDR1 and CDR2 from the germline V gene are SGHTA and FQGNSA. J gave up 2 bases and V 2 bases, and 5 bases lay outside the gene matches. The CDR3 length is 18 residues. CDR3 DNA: TGTGCCAGCAGCTTATGGACTAGCGGGAGGGCTATCACAGATACGCAGTATTTT. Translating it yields CASSLWTSGRAITDTQYF.

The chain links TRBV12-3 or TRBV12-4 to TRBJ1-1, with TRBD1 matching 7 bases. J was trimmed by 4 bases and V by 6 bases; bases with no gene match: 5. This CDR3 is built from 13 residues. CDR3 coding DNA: TGTGCCAGCAGCCAGACAGGGTCCACTGAAGCTTTCTTT. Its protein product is CASSQTGSTEAFF.

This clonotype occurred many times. CDR3 residues: CASSYSLAGRKTDTQYF. CDR3 coding DNA: TGTGCCAGCAGTTACTCCCTAGCGGGACGTAAGACAGATACGCAGTATTTT. The gene calls are TRBV6-2 or TRBV6-3 and TRBJ2-3; 9 bases are shared with TRBD2. The CDR3 contains 17 residues. The trim removed 0 bases at V and 3 bases at J, leaving 7 bases unmatched. From germline, CDR1 is MNHEY and CDR2 SVGEGT.

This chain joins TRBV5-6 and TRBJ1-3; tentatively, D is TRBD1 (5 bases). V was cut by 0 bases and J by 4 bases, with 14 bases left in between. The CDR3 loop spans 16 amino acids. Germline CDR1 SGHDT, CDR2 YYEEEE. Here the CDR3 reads CASSLAPRARGNTIYF. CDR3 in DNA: TGTGCCAGCAGCTTGGCCCCCAGGGCTCGCGGAAACACCATATATTTT.

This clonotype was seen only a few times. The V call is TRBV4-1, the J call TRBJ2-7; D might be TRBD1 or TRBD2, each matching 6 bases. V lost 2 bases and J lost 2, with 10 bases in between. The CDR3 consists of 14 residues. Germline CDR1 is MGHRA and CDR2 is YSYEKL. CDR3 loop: CASSQYGGAYEQYV. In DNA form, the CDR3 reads TGCGCCAGCAGCCAATACGGGGGCGCCTACGAGCAGTACGTC.

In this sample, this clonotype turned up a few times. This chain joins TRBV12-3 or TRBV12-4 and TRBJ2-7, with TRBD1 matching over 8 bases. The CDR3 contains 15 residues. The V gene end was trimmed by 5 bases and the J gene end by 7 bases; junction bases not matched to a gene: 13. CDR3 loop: CASSARDRPPGEQYF. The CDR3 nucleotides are TGTGCCAGCAGTGCCCGGGACAGGCCCCCGGGGGAGCAGTACTTC.

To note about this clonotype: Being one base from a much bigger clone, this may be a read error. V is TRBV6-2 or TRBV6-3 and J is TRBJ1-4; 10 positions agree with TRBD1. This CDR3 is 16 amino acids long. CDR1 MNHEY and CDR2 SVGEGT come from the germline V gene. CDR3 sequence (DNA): TGTGCCGGCAGTTACTCGGTCCCGGGACAGGGGGAAAAACTGTTTTTT. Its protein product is CAGSYSVPGQGEKLFF.

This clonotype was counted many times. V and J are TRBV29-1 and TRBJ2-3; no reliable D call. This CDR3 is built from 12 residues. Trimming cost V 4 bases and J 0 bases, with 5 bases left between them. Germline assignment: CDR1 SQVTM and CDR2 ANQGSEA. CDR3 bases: TGCAGCGTTGGTCTGAGCACAGATACGCAGTATTTT. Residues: CSVGLSTDTQYF.

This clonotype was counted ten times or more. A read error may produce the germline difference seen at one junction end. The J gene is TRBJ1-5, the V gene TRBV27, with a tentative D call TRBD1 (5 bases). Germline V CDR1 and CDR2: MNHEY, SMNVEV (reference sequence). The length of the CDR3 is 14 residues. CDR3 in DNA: TGTGCCAGCGGTTTAAGGGGTAGCAATCAGCCCCAGCATTTT. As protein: CASGLRGSNQPQHF.

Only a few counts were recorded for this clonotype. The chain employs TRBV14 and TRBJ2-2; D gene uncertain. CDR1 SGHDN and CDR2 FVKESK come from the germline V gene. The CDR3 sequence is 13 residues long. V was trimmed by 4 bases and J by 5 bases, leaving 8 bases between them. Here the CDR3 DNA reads TGTGCCAGCAGCCTCGACCTTACCGGGGAGCTGTTTTTT. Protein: CASSLDLTGELFF.

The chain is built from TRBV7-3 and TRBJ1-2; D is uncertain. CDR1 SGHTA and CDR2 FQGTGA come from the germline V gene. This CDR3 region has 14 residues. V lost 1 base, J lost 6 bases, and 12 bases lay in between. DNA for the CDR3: TGTGCCAGCAGCTTAAAGTTAGCCGGAGATGGCTACACCTTC. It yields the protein CASSLKLAGDGYTF.

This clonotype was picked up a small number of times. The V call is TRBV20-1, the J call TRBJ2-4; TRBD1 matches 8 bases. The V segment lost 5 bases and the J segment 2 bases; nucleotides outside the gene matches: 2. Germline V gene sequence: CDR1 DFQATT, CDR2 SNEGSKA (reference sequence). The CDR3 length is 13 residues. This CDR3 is CSARTGSKNIQYF. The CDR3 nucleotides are TGCAGTGCTCGGACAGGGTCCAAAAACATTCAGTACTTC.

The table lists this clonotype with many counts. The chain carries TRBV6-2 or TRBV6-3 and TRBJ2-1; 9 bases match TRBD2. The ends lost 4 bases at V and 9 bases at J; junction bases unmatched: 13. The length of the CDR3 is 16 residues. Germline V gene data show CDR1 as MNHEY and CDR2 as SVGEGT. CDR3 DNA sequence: TGTGCCAGCAGTTCGATAATCCTAGCGGGATGGGGTGAGCAGTTCTTC. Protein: CASSSIILAGWGEQFF.

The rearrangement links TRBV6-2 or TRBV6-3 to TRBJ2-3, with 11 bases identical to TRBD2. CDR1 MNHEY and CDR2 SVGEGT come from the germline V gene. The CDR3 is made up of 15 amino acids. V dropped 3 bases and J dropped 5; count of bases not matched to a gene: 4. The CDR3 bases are TGTGCCAGCAGTTATGGGACTAGCGGACTAGATACGCAGTATTTT. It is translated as CASSYGTSGLDTQYF.

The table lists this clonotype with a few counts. The CDR3 reads CASSHFPNYGYTF. In DNA, the CDR3 is TGTGCCAGCAGCCACTTTCCCAACTATGGCTACACCTTC. The chain links TRBV14 to TRBJ1-2; D is ambiguous. V was cut by 3 bases and J by 2 bases, with 7 bases left in between. Germline assignment: CDR1 SGHDN and CDR2 FVKESK. This CDR3 is 13 amino acids long.